This T cell receptor (beta chain) comes out of a study of T cell repertoires in cytomegalovirus infection. Study-level background: Shared public TCR beta signatures pointed to both CMV infection and a matching HLA type.

TCRdb re-called the reads through MiXCR, storing one row per CDR3 protein. The table has around 74,000 distinct CDR3 sequences, about 4% seen once; the top ten hold less than 5%. Whole-study findings and limits: In two of eight donors, the top clonotype was HLA-C-restricted CMV-specific. Cumulative frequency (of public TCR beta family members) identified carriers of CMV plus the relevant HLA.

This clonotype showed up many times. Its antigen is currently unknown. The origin of this receptor is a human donor in good health (CMV status not recorded). Some clones in this sample may be carry-over from other donors' samples. The sequenced material came from PBMCs.

The CDR3 is CASSLQGFGYTF. CDR3 DNA: TGTGCCAGCAGCTTACAGGGATTTGGCTACACCTTC. The rearrangement links TRBV5-6 to TRBJ1-2; weak D call: TRBD1 (6 bases). This CDR3 contains 12 residues. Germline V lookup: CDR1 SGHDT, CDR2 YYEEEE. V was trimmed by 2 bases and J by 7 bases, leaving 9 bases between them.